This T cell receptor (beta chain) is drawn from a study of cytomegalovirus exposure and HLA in healthy donors. In the case of this clone: Its cognate antigen is unknown.

The PCR contained 60 Vbeta and 13 Jbeta primers. As originally analysed: An analysis that came later counted 60 million to 80 million unique TCR beta chains, approximately 11 million shared. Using immunoSEQ multiplex PCR, the repertoire was profiled, and TCRdb retains in-frame clones only, with some absent. V and J calls and clone size are those listed in that table; D and trimming were worked out from the DNA. The table lists around 170,000 clones, 82% of them singletons, with about 0.84% in the top ten. CDR3 length: 17 amino acids. The trim removed 5 bases at V and 6 bases at J, leaving 16 bases unmatched. Germline CDR1 and CDR2: SEHNR and FQNEAQ (reference sequence). Overall study findings and caveats: The authors later found TCR association rates varying by HLA locus, with DRB1 most and HLA-C fewest. Productive rates of about 87% or about 30% were seen for most TCR beta V segments in an earlier analysis.

This sequence was found in a young woman in good health and CMV-seronegative. What was sequenced was PBMCs. V is TRBV7-9 and J is TRBJ2-1; the match to TRBD1 covers 7 bases. The CDR3 here is CASSAYPGQTYSNEQFF. The CDR3 DNA reads TGTGCCAGCAGCGCATACCCGGGACAGACATACAGCAATGAGCAGTTCTTC.